The 6 T cell receptor beta chains reported below all come from one sample, sequenced in a study of metastatic and nonmetastatic thyroid tumors. TCRdb ran MiXCR on the PCR reads. The sample carries 20,000 to 25,000 clones, 20% recorded once. The entire patient cohort was treatment-naive prior to thyroid surgery. Sequencing was done on a sample of blood. These receptor sequences come from a female donor with papillary thyroid cancer or a benign thyroid nodule (not recorded which). Some clones in this sample may be carry-over from other donors' samples.

Note on this clone: A much larger clone differs from this one at a single base, so this may be a read error. This sequence joins TRBV5-5 and TRBJ1-1, with D tentatively TRBD1 (5 bases). The V end lost 2 bases, the J end lost 2 bases, and 7 bases lay between the germline ends. Germline lookup yields CDR1 SGHKS and CDR2 YYEKEE (reference sequence). CDR3 length: 13 amino acids. CDR3 sequence reads: CASSFRDNTEAFF. The CDR3 nucleotides are TGTGCCAGCAGCTTTAGGGACAACACTGAAGCTTTCTTT. Full variable domain (missing parts from reference TRBV5-5 and TRBJ1-1): DAGVTQSPTHLIKTRGQQVTLRCSPISGHKSVSWYQQVLGQGPQFIFQYYEKEERGRGNFPDRFSARQFPNYSSELNVNALLLGDSALYLCASSFRDNTEAFFGQGTRLTVV.

There are many counts of this clone. This chain connects TRBV30 to TRBJ2-7; 11 bases map to TRBD1. With 0 bases clipped from V and 3 bases from J, the junction kept 13 bases outside the gene matches. There are 18 residues in the CDR3. From germline, CDR1 is GTSNPN and CDR2 SVGIG (reference sequence). CDR3 coding DNA: TGTGCCTGGAGTGTACTCGCACCCGGACAGGGGGCTAACTACGAGCAGTACTTC. Translation gives CAWSVLAPGQGANYEQYF.

The rearrangement uses TRBV4-2 and TRBJ2-3; no firm D call. CDR1 is LGHNA and CDR2 is YNFKEQ in the germline V gene. The V end was cut by 2 bases, the J end by 0 bases, with 12 bases between. CDR3 size: 16 residues. The CDR3 spells CASSQQPAWSTDTQYF. Written as DNA, the CDR3 is TGTGCCAGCAGCCAACAACCGGCGTGGAGCACAGATACGCAGTATTTT.

This clone was seen ten or more times. The chain recombines TRBV28 with TRBJ1-4, with 8 bases lining up with TRBD1. V trimming: 2 bases; J trimming: 8 bases; junction bases outside the gene matches: 10. CDR3 length: 16 amino acids. The germline V gene has CDR1 MDHEN and CDR2 SYDVKM. As DNA, the CDR3 is TGTGCCAGCAGTTTAGGGCTCGGACAGGGAGCCGAAAAACTGTTTTTT. It encodes CASSLGLGQGAEKLFF.

The chain has TRBV5-1 and TRBJ1-1; weak D call: TRBD1 (5 bases). Germline assignment: CDR1 SGHRS and CDR2 YFSETQ. Trimming removed 2 bases from V and 4 bases from J, with 12 bases in between. This CDR3 has 14 amino acids. The DNA of the CDR3 is TGCGCCAGCAGCTTTAGGGGAGAAGGCACTGAAGCTTTCTTT. Its translation: CASSFRGEGTEAFF.

There are a few counts of this clone. The CDR3 is CASSIKIAHTEAFF. CDR3 nucleotides: TGTGCCAGTAGTATAAAGATCGCCCACACTGAAGCTTTCTTT. The chain carries TRBV19 and TRBJ1-1; D gene unclear. This CDR3 has 14 amino acids. Per germline, CDR1 LNHDA and CDR2 SQIVND (reference sequence). V was shortened by 2 bases and J by 3 bases, with 10 bases between the two germline ends.